The 9 T cell receptor beta chains below were found in one sample sequenced in a study of T cell responses to AZD1222 COVID-19 vaccine. Using immunoSEQ multiplex PCR, the repertoire was profiled, and TCRdb retains in-frame clones only, with some absent. The sample holds some 150,000 clones, 90% to 95% seen once. Sequenced here: peripheral blood, sampled on day 0 of AZD1222 vaccination. The receptors were gathered from an adult in good health.

The V call is TRBV2, the J call TRBJ2-1, with D perhaps TRBD1 or TRBD2 (5 bases each). The V gene lost 5 bases and the J gene lost 4 bases, with 9 bases spanning the gap. The CDR3 is 13 residues long. CDR1 and CDR2 (germline): SNHLY, FYNNEI. This CDR3 reads CASSLGPYNEQFF. CDR3 sequence (DNA): TGTGCCAGCAGTTTGGGACCATACAATGAGCAGTTCTTC.

The chain joins TRBV4-1 to TRBJ2-3; 8 bases are shared with TRBD2. V gave up 8 bases and J gave up 1 base; unmatched junction bases: 8. CDR3 length: 15 amino acids. The germline CDR1 and CDR2 sequences are MGHRA and YSYEKL. This CDR3 is CASASVSGGTDTQYF. The CDR3 bases are TGCGCCAGCGCCTCCGTTAGCGGGGGCACAGATACGCAGTATTTT.

This clone has only one observation. This sequence joins TRBV4-3 and TRBJ1-4; D is perhaps TRBD1 (6 bases). Germline lookup yields CDR1 LGHNA and CDR2 YSLEER. V lost 0 bases to trimming and J lost 6 bases, with 8 bases between them. The CDR3 consists of 14 residues. CDR3 loop: CASSQDRGDEKLFF. The CDR3 bases are TGCGCCAGCAGCCAAGACAGGGGTGATGAAAAACTGTTTTTT.

This chain connects TRBV18 to TRBJ1-1; D unresolved. The length of the CDR3 is 13 residues. From germline, CDR1 is KGHSH and CDR2 LQKENI. V dropped 1 base and J dropped 6 bases, with 9 bases sitting between them. For the CDR3, the DNA is TGTGCCAGCTCACCACACGAAGGCTCTGAAGCTTTCTTT. It encodes CASSPHEGSEAFF.

The V gene is TRBV7-9, the J gene TRBJ1-1, with D tentatively TRBD1 (5 bases). Deletions cut 11 bases from V and 1 base from J, with 14 bases between. The CDR3 loop spans 13 amino acids. CDR1 SEHNR and CDR2 FQNEAQ come from the germline V gene (reference sequence). CDR3 sequence (DNA): TGTGCCGTGGATGGCGGGGGGAACACTGAAGCTTTCTTT. Protein product: CAVDGGGNTEAFF.

This rearrangement joins TRBV19 to TRBJ1-6, with 9 positions matching TRBD1. Germline CDR1 is LNHDA and CDR2 is SQIVND (reference sequence). J was trimmed by 9 bases and V by 0 bases; bases with no gene match: 12. CDR3 length equals 18 residues. CDR3 loop: CASSIEPTSGTGLSPLHF. DNA of the CDR3: TGTGCCAGTAGTATAGAACCCACGTCCGGGACAGGGCTTTCACCCCTCCACTTT.

The chain couples TRBV7-2 to TRBJ2-5; TRBD1 is a possible D gene (5 bases). The CDR3 consists of 14 residues. CDR1 SGHTA and CDR2 FQGNSA come from the germline V gene. The V and J ends lost 3 bases and 2 bases respectively, with 10 bases between them. The CDR3 here is CASSFRTSQETQYF. The CDR3 DNA follows: TGTGCCAGCAGCTTCCGGACATCTCAAGAGACCCAGTACTTC.

The V gene is TRBV18, the J gene TRBJ2-2; 7 positions match TRBD2. Germline V gene data show CDR1 as KGHSH and CDR2 as LQKENI. This CDR3 has 17 residues. Trimming took 3 bases from V and 3 from J; bases not matched to a gene: 10. Here the CDR3 reads CASSPPSWAGDTGELFF. In DNA, the CDR3 is TGTGCCAGCTCACCCCCTAGTTGGGCGGGGGACACCGGGGAGCTGTTTTTT.

The chain joins TRBV19 to TRBJ2-7; 7 positions agree with TRBD1. The CDR3 runs 12 residues. J gave up 4 bases and V 8 bases, and 5 bases lay outside the gene matches. Germline assignment: CDR1 LNHDA and CDR2 SQIVND (reference sequence). The CDR3 loop is CASVTGSYEQYF. The DNA of the CDR3 is TGTGCCAGTGTGACAGGGAGTTACGAGCAGTACTTC.